This TCR beta chain stems from a study of T cells in Graves' hyperthyroidism and ophthalmopathy. This clonotype was seen many times. CDR3 length equals 16 residues. V lost 2 bases to trimming and J lost 4 bases; unmatched junction nucleotides: 7. CDR1 is SQVTM and CDR2 is ANQGSEA in the germline V gene. Regions amplified from RNA transcripts were the TCR beta CDR3 regions. Researchers ran a first-round RT-PCR on the TCR CDR3 using the HTBI primer set. A single record per CDR3 protein comes from TCRdb applying MiXCR to the multiplex PCR reads. The sample yields under 350,000 distinct CDR3 sequences, roughly 13% seen once.

Sequencing was done on a sample of blood. The sequence came from a woman in her thirties or forties with Graves' hyperthyroidism. The genes are TRBV29-1 and TRBJ2-1; 11 bases fit TRBD2. CDR3 residues: CSVENSGTSGYNEQFF. The CDR3 nucleotides read TGCAGCGTTGAAAATTCCGGGACTAGCGGTTACAATGAGCAGTTCTTC.